What follows are 21 T cell receptor beta chains derived from one specimen sequenced in a study of cytomegalovirus exposure and HLA in healthy donors. In the PCR, 60 Vbeta and 13 Jbeta primers were used. Profiled with immunoSEQ multiplex PCR; TCRdb holds only in-frame clones, not every one. In the table there are some 150,000 clones, 65% to 90% of which are singletons. Material for sequencing was PBMCs. The receptor source for this set is a female donor in good health and CMV-seronegative.

The chain combines TRBV9 with TRBJ2-1; 7 nucleotides align to TRBD2. CDR3 length: 16 amino acids. Germline values: CDR1 SGDLS, CDR2 YYNGEE. After removal of 1 base from V and 2 bases from J, the junction contained 6 bases not matched to a gene. CDR3 sequence: CASSVNQRGAYNEQFF. In nucleotides, the CDR3 is TGTGCCAGCAGCGTAAATCAGCGGGGCGCCTACAATGAGCAGTTCTTC.

The CDR3 loop is CASSEGDRGGTQYF. The CDR3 bases are TGTGCCAGCAGTGAAGGGGACAGGGGAGGGACCCAGTACTTC. V and J are TRBV6-1 and TRBJ2-5, with TRBD1 identical over 10 bases. V lost 1 base, J lost 7 bases, and 3 bases stayed unmatched. The CDR3 is made up of 14 amino acids. Germline V gene data show CDR1 as MNHNS and CDR2 as SASEGT.

V gene TRBV7-2 combines with J gene TRBJ2-5; 9 positions match TRBD2. The germline V gene has CDR1 SGHTA and CDR2 FQGNSA. J lost 1 base, V lost 8 bases, and 11 bases had no gene match. The CDR3 totals 16 residues. CDR3 in amino acids: CASLRSGLASQETQYF. In DNA, the CDR3 is TGTGCCAGCTTGAGGAGTGGACTAGCGAGCCAAGAGACCCAGTACTTC.

CDR3 region: CASSPSLAGQKETQYF. Written as DNA, the CDR3 is TGCGCCAGCAGCCCCTCCCTAGCGGGGCAAAAAGAGACCCAGTACTTC. The chain joins TRBV4-1 to TRBJ2-5; 9 nucleotides align to TRBD2. Germline values: CDR1 MGHRA, CDR2 YSYEKL. Trimming removed 4 bases from V and 3 bases from J; junction bases left unmatched: 9. The CDR3 covers 16 residues.

This clone was observed a few times. The J gene is TRBJ1-1, the V gene TRBV6-5; 9 bases agree with TRBD1. This CDR3 has 15 residues. With V trimmed by 7 bases and J by 4 bases, 10 bases remained unmatched. CDR1 is MNHEY, CDR2 SVGAGI, per germline. This CDR3 is CASTKPQGARTEAFF. CDR3 coding DNA: TGTGCCAGCACAAAGCCACAGGGGGCTCGCACTGAAGCTTTCTTT.

This chain connects TRBV28 to TRBJ2-7, with 9 bases matching TRBD1. With 6 bases clipped from V and 3 bases from J, the junction kept 3 bases outside the gene matches. The CDR3 length is 13 residues. The V gene's germline CDR1 is MDHEN and CDR2 SYDVKM. CDR3: CASRPGQGYEQYF. The CDR3 DNA is TGTGCCAGCAGACCGGGACAGGGCTACGAGCAGTACTTC.

This clone occurred many times. The CDR3 DNA reads as TGTGCCAGCAGTGAACCAGGGGCGTTAGTCTATGGCTACACCTTC. Translated, it gives CASSEPGALVYGYTF. The V call is TRBV6-1, the J call TRBJ1-2, with D perhaps matching TRBD1 (6 bases). This CDR3 contains 15 residues. CDR1 MNHNS and CDR2 SASEGT come from the germline V gene. Trimming cost V 2 bases and J 4 bases, with 14 bases left between them.

V and J are TRBV6-5 and TRBJ2-7; 12 bases are a match to TRBD1. V shed 6 bases, J shed 7 bases, and the junction held 10 bases outside the gene matches. The germline V gene encodes CDR1 MNHEY and CDR2 SVGAGI. The CDR3 has 15 amino acids. In DNA, the CDR3 is TGTGCCAGCAGCCGTCCGGGACAGGGGGCGCGGGAGCAGTACTTC. Its translation is CASSRPGQGAREQYF.

The chain combines TRBV27 with TRBJ2-7, with 10 positions matching TRBD1. This CDR3 is built from 16 residues. Germline V lookup: CDR1 MNHEY, CDR2 SMNVEV (reference sequence). The J segment lost 6 bases and the V segment lost 6 bases, leaving 14 bases of the junction unmatched. The CDR3 coding sequence is TGTGCCAGCAGCCCCTTAGCCCGGGACAGGGGAACCGAGCAGTACTTC. It encodes CASSPLARDRGTEQYF.

The J gene is TRBJ2-3, the V gene TRBV5-1; 7 bases match TRBD2. J gave up 0 bases and V 3 bases, and 1 base lay outside the gene matches. The length of the CDR3 is 14 residues. Germline V gene sequence: CDR1 SGHRS, CDR2 YFSETQ. The CDR3 spells CASSSAGSTDTQYF. DNA of the CDR3: TGCGCCAGCAGCTCAGCGGGGAGCACAGATACGCAGTATTTT.

The chain joins TRBV27 to TRBJ1-2; D remains unclear. Looked up from germline, CDR1 is MNHEY and CDR2 is SMNVEV (reference sequence). V shed 5 bases and J shed 4 bases, with 11 bases lying between them. The CDR3 is 13 residues long. CDR3 DNA: TGTGCCAGCAGTCCGACGGCGGGCTATGGCTACACCTTC. Residues: CASSPTAGYGYTF.

The chain recombines TRBV18 with TRBJ2-5; a possible D gene is TRBD1 (5 bases). The V gene's germline CDR1 is KGHSH and CDR2 LQKENI. CDR3 length equals 17 residues. The V end was cut by 2 bases, the J end by 4 bases, with 20 bases between. The CDR3 coding sequence is TGTGCCAGCTCACCATCAGCCCAGCGTCCCCAGGGAGAGACCCAGTACTTC. Its protein product is CASSPSAQRPQGETQYF.

The chain recombines TRBV9 with TRBJ2-3; 9 positions agree with TRBD1. Germline assignment: CDR1 SGDLS and CDR2 YYNGEE. The CDR3 is 16 residues long. Trimming took 4 bases from V and 3 from J; bases not matched to a gene: 9. The chain's CDR3 is CASSPRDRVVTDTQYF. The CDR3 nucleotides are TGTGCCAGCAGCCCCCGGGACAGGGTTGTTACAGATACGCAGTATTTT.

The chain carries TRBV27 and TRBJ1-4; tentative D call: TRBD1 (5 bases). Germline V CDR1 and CDR2: MNHEY, SMNVEV (reference sequence). V dropped 5 bases and J dropped 5 bases, with 18 bases sitting between them. This CDR3 is built from 16 residues. The CDR3 is CASSPTVDRPNEKLFF. CDR3 DNA sequence: TGTGCCAGCAGTCCGACAGTTGACAGACCCAATGAAAAACTGTTTTTT.

This clone was observed a few times. The genes are TRBV18 and TRBJ1-2, with 10 bases lining up with TRBD1. The germline V gene has CDR1 KGHSH and CDR2 LQKENI. The length of the CDR3 is 13 residues. Trimming cost V 4 bases and J 6 bases; bases outside gene matches: 2. The CDR3 here is CASSRQGADGYTF. Written as DNA, the CDR3 is TGTGCCAGCTCACGACAGGGGGCCGATGGCTACACCTTC.

This clone appeared a single time. The chain joins TRBV19 to TRBJ2-5; no definite D call. The length of the CDR3 is 13 residues. V lost 3 bases and J 5 bases, leaving 10 bases between the germline ends. Germline V CDR1 and CDR2: LNHDA, SQIVND (reference sequence). CDR3: CASSITSFETQYF. CDR3 nucleotide sequence: TGTGCCAGTAGTATCACCAGTTTCGAGACCCAGTACTTC.

This chain joins TRBV6-5 and TRBJ2-7, with 7 bases aligning to TRBD2. V was clipped by 7 bases and J by 2 bases; unmatched bases: 5. Germline assignment: CDR1 MNHEY and CDR2 SVGAGI. This CDR3 region has 13 residues. This CDR3 reads CASKRDTAYEQYF. Here the CDR3 DNA reads TGTGCCAGCAAGCGGGATACGGCCTACGAGCAGTACTTC.

The CDR3 sequence is CASSLPGTTLSNQPQHF. The CDR3 bases are TGTGCCAGCAGTCTCCCTGGGACTACCCTTAGCAATCAGCCCCAGCATTTT. This chain connects TRBV28 to TRBJ1-5; the D gene is possibly TRBD1 (5 bases). CDR1 and CDR2 from the germline V gene are MDHEN and SYDVKM. Trimming removed 5 bases from V and 0 bases from J, with 17 bases in between. The CDR3 is 17 residues long.

This chain uses TRBV10-2 with TRBJ2-1; TRBD1 is a possible D gene (5 bases). Looked up from germline, CDR1 is WSHSY and CDR2 is SAAADI. The CDR3 has 15 amino acids. V was cut by 4 bases and J by 9 bases, with 19 bases left in between. The DNA for the CDR3 is TGCGCCAGCAGTGTCAGGGCTACGCCTCCCGGTGAGCAGTTCTTC. The encoded protein is CASSVRATPPGEQFF.

V gene TRBV19 combines with J gene TRBJ2-7, with 8 bases aligning to TRBD1. Germline values: CDR1 LNHDA, CDR2 SQIVND (reference sequence). Trimming at V came to 3 bases and at J to 0 bases, leaving 4 bases not matched to a gene. The CDR3 has 15 amino acids. The CDR3 region has the DNA TGTGCCAGTAGTATGAAGGGGACAGGCTCCTACGAGCAGTACTTC. It encodes CASSMKGTGSYEQYF. The whole variable domain, filled in from reference TRBV19 and TRBJ2-7, reads DGGITQSPKYLFRKEGQNVTLSCEQNLNHDAMYWYRQDPGQGLRLIYYSQIVNDFQKGDIAEGYSVSREKKESFPLTVTSAQKNPTAFYLCASSMKGTGSYEQYFGPGTRLTVT.

This clone has just a few counts. The CDR3 loop is CASSLAGGPNNEQFF. As DNA, the CDR3 is TGTGCCAGCAGTCTTGCGGGAGGGCCAAACAATGAGCAGTTCTTC. The chain has TRBV28 and TRBJ2-1; 9 bases align to TRBD2. V gave up 5 bases and J gave up 5 bases; unmatched junction bases: 7. Germline V gives CDR1 MDHEN, CDR2 SYDVKM. CDR3 length equals 15 residues. The full variable domain, with the rest looked up from reference TRBV28 and TRBJ2-1, is DVKVTQSSRYLVKRTGEKVFLECVQDMDHENMFWYRQDPGLGLRLIYFSYDVKMKEKGDIPEGYSVSREKKERFSLILESASTNQTSMYLCASSLAGGPNNEQFFGPGTRLTVL.